Sequencing of this TCR beta chain was carried out in a study of long-term antiretroviral therapy in people with HIV. Study outcomes and limitations: In samples taken after ART, diversity increased but remained below transplant donor control levels. Blood in the study was drawn between the mid-2000s and the late 2010s, possibly under older ART regimens, which may be less effective than current ones. Controls showed broader CDR3 length ranges than did the HIV repertoires.

Germline-derived CDR1 and CDR2 are SGHRS and YFSETQ. This CDR3 contains 16 residues. With 0 bases clipped from V and 7 bases from J, the junction kept 11 bases outside the gene matches. Survey-level immunoSEQ v3.0 assays were run. TCRdb keeps only in-frame clones here, not all; method: immunoSEQ multiplex PCR. The sample has about 20,000 clones; about nine tenths are singletons. As for this clone: Its antigen is currently unknown.

Every donor contributed at least one pre-ART and at least two post-ART PBMC samples. The specimen comprised unsorted PBMCs, sampled approximately 4.5 years before starting antiretroviral therapy. This chain links TRBV5-1 with TRBJ1-2, with 8 nucleotides matching TRBD1. The TCR originated in a woman in her thirties with HIV. As DNA, the CDR3 is TGCGCCAGCAGCTTGGTCGCAGGGGGCCCTGTCGGTGGCTACACCTTC. Translated: CASSLVAGGPVGGYTF.